This T cell receptor (beta chain) was captured by sequencing in a study of T-cell memory formation after mild COVID-19. Background on the study: In these data, TCR clusters were largely donor specific. General study results and limits: Pre-infection memory held some responding clones, suggesting pre-existing cross-reactive T cells responded.

Germline V CDR1 and CDR2: MNHEY, SVGAGI. V was pared by 0 bases and J by 5 bases, with 8 bases between. The CDR3 is 13 residues long. Sample barcodes and UMIs were carried by the TCR alpha and TCR beta cDNA libraries that 5'RACE generated with constant-segment primers. TCRdb independently ran MiXCR on the 5' RACE reads; one entry per CDR3 protein. The data show 55,000 to 75,000 distinct CDR3 sequences, roughly 26% seen once. There are a few counts of this clonotype. The antigen remains unidentified. V is TRBV6-5 and J is TRBJ2-7; D unresolved. This clonotype was sampled from a man aged 18-30 years who had mild COVID-19 (a few samples of this study predate the infection). Cell type and time point are not known. Sequenced sample: PBMCs or a T cell subset sorted from them (not recorded which). DNA of the CDR3: TGTGCCAGCAGTTACTCAGCCGCCGACGAGCAGTACTTC. Protein sequence: CASSYSAADEQYF.